This entry lists 13 T cell receptor beta chains sequenced from one sample in a study of blood T cell repertoires in COVID-19. TCRdb's table, derived via immunoSEQ multiplex PCR, lists solely in-frame clones and lacks some. This repertoire shows around 230,000 clones, roughly 83% found once; its top ten account for approximately 2.6%. The source material was peripheral blood. These receptors originate from a woman aged 65 to 85 with active or convalescent COVID-19.

J is TRBJ1-6 and V is TRBV7-8, with 7 bases identical to TRBD1. Germline V gives CDR1 SGHVS, CDR2 FQNEAQ. The CDR3 is 18 amino acids. The V segment lost 1 base and the J segment 7 bases; nucleotides outside the gene matches: 13. The CDR3 DNA sequence: TGTGCCAGCAGCTTAGTGTGGGGACAGATCCTATCGAATTCACCCCTCCACTTT. Its protein product is CASSLVWGQILSNSPLHF. Full variable domain (rest looked up from reference TRBV7-8 and TRBJ1-6): GAGVSQSPRYKVAKRGQDVALRCDPISGHVSLFWYQQALGQGPEFLTYFQNEAQLDKSGLPSDRFFAERPEGSVSTLKIQRTQQEDSAVYLCASSLVWGQILSNSPLHFGNGTRLTVT.

The chain joins TRBV28 to TRBJ2-1; a possible D gene is TRBD2 (6 bases). Germline V gene data show CDR1 as MDHEN and CDR2 as SYDVKM. This CDR3 region has 12 residues. V dropped 2 bases and J dropped 9 bases, with 8 bases sitting between them. CDR3 region: CASSLVGGEQFF. The CDR3 nucleotides are TGTGCCAGCAGTTTAGTGGGGGGTGAGCAGTTCTTC.

J is TRBJ2-7 and V is TRBV5-1; 9 positions agree with TRBD1. This CDR3 has 16 amino acids. Germline values: CDR1 SGHRS, CDR2 YFSETQ. J was trimmed by 0 bases and V by 3 bases; bases with no gene match: 7. CDR3 in amino acids: CASSWGQGASSYEQYF. The CDR3, as DNA: TGCGCCAGCAGCTGGGGACAGGGTGCGAGCTCCTACGAGCAGTACTTC.

This clone came up a few times. CDR3 sequence (DNA): TGTGCCAACCCCAGGGGGAACAATGAGCAGTTCTTC. Translation gives CANPRGNNEQFF. The chain links TRBV27 to TRBJ2-1, with 7 bases matching TRBD1. Trimming cost V 10 bases and J 5 bases; bases outside gene matches: 5. This CDR3 is built from 12 residues. Germline CDR1 and CDR2: MNHEY and SMNVEV (reference sequence).

This sequence joins TRBV4-2 and TRBJ2-4; the match to TRBD1 covers 7 bases. The CDR3 is 17 residues long. With V trimmed by 0 bases and J by 0 bases, 5 bases remained unmatched. Per germline, CDR1 LGHNA and CDR2 YNFKEQ. CDR3 sequence reads: CASSQEGAGGAKNIQYF. The CDR3 bases are TGTGCCAGCAGCCAAGAAGGTGCAGGGGGAGCCAAAAACATTCAGTACTTC.

This chain connects TRBV6-6 to TRBJ1-2, with D uncertain. Trimming cost V 5 bases and J 3 bases, with 7 bases left between them. Germline V gene data show CDR1 as MNHNY and CDR2 as SVGAGI (reference sequence). CDR3 length: 12 amino acids. CDR3 sequence: CASSEVHYGYTF. In nucleotides, the CDR3 is TGTGCCAGCAGTGAGGTGCACTATGGCTACACCTTC.

The rearrangement joins TRBV6-5 to TRBJ1-5, with a possible D match to TRBD1 (5 bases). Germline V gives CDR1 MNHEY, CDR2 SVGAGI. The CDR3 is 14 amino acids. The V and J ends lost 6 bases and 5 bases respectively, with 14 bases between them. CDR3 protein: CASSQGQADQPQHF. Written as DNA, the CDR3 is TGTGCCAGCAGCCAAGGACAAGCCGATCAGCCCCAGCATTTT.

This chain joins TRBV10-3 and TRBJ1-5; D gene ambiguous. The germline V gene has CDR1 ENHRY and CDR2 SYGVKD. This CDR3 has 15 residues. V lost 4 bases to trimming and J lost 0 bases, with 10 bases between them. The CDR3 DNA reads as TGTGCCATCAGTGGAGACACCTTTAGCAATCAGCCCCAGCATTTT. Translating it yields CAISGDTFSNQPQHF.

This clone appeared a single time. An end of the junction differs from the germline gene, which may be a read error. This chain joins TRBV27 and TRBJ2-3, with 9 positions matching TRBD2. The CDR3 has 10 amino acids. Germline CDR1 reads MNHEY; CDR2 reads SMNVEV (reference sequence). The CDR3 sequence: CASTSGLACF. The CDR3 bases are TGTGCCAGCACCTCCGGACTAGCGTGTTTT.

The gene calls are TRBV3-1 (or the pseudogene TRBV3-2) and TRBJ1-3; unclear D gene. V lost 4 bases to trimming and J lost 4 bases, with 5 bases between them. This CDR3 spans 12 amino acids. The V gene's germline CDR1 is LGHDT and CDR2 YNNKEL (reference sequence). CDR3 sequence reads: CASSPQGNTIYF. CDR3 in DNA: TGTGCCAGCAGCCCACAGGGAAACACCATATATTTT.

The chain recombines TRBV5-1 with TRBJ1-6; D gene unclear. The CDR3 is 13 residues long. Germline values: CDR1 SGHRS, CDR2 YFSETQ. The V and J ends lost 2 bases and 8 bases respectively, with 8 bases between them. The CDR3 nucleotides read TGCGCCAGCAGCTTCAACGGAGATTCACCCCTCCACTTT. Its protein is CASSFNGDSPLHF. Filled out from reference TRBV5-1 and TRBJ1-6, the complete variable domain reads KAGVTQTPRYLIKTRGQQVTLSCSPISGHRSVSWYQQTPGQGLQFLFEYFSETQRNKGNFPGRFSGRQFSNSRSEMNVSTLELGDSALYLCASSFNGDSPLHFGNGTRLTVT.

The genes are TRBV27 and TRBJ2-5; 9 bases match TRBD2. J lost 4 bases, V lost 5 bases, and 5 bases had no gene match. Germline CDR1 and CDR2: MNHEY and SMNVEV (reference sequence). This CDR3 is built from 14 residues. The chain's CDR3 is CASSGGRAGETQYF. CDR3 DNA: TGTGCCAGCAGTGGCGGGAGGGCCGGAGAGACCCAGTACTTC.

The sample holds one count of this clone. The rearrangement joins TRBV20-1 to TRBJ2-1, with D hard to call. CDR1 is DFQATT, CDR2 SNEGSKA, per germline (reference sequence). The CDR3 contains 8 residues. V was pared by 5 bases and J by 14 bases, with 7 bases between. In DNA form, the CDR3 reads TGCAGTGCTTTTAACAAGTTCTTC. It yields the protein CSAFNKFF.